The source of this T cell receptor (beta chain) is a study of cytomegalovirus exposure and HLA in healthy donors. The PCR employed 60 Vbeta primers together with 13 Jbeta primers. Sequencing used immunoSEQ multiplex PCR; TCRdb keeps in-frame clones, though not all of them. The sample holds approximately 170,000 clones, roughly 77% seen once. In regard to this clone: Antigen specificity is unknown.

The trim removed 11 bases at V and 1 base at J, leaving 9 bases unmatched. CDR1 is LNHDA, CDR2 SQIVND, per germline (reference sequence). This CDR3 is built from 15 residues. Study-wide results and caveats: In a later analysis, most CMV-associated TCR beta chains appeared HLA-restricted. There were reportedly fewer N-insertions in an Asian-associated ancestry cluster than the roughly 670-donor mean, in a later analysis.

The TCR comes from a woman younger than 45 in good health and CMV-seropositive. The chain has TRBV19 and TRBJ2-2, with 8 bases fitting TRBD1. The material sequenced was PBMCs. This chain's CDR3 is CASRTGNGNTGELFF. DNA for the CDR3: TGTGCCTCCAGGACAGGGAATGGGAACACCGGGGAGCTGTTTTTT.